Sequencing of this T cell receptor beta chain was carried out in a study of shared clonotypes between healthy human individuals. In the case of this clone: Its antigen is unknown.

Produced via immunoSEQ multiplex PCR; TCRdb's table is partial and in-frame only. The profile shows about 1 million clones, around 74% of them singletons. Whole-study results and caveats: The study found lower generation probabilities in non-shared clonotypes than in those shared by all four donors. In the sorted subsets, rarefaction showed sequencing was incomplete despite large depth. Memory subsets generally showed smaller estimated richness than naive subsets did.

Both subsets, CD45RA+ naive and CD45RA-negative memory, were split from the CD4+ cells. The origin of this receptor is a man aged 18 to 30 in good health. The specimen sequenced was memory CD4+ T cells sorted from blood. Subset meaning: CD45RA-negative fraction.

CDR3: CAISDSGGGGYTF. As DNA, the CDR3 is TGTGCCATCAGTGATTCCGGGGGCGGAGGCTACACCTTC. The genes are TRBV10-3 and TRBJ1-2; D may be TRBD1 (6 bases). The CDR3 totals 13 residues. Looked up from germline, CDR1 is ENHRY and CDR2 is SYGVKD. The V end was cut by 3 bases, the J end by 8 bases, with 13 bases between.